One and the same sample provided the 24 T cell receptor beta chains below, sequenced in a study of T-cell reconstitution after alpha-beta-depleted transplantation in children. Molecular barcoding with unique molecular identifiers was used for the TCRbeta library. TCRdb fed the PCR reads into MiXCR, producing one record per CDR3 protein. There are about 540,000 distinct CDR3 sequences in the sample; about 16% occur only once, and less than 4% lies in the top ten. Specimen: PBMCs from the stem cell graft donor, collected from the stem cell graft. All receptors come from a human donor who donated a stem cell graft to a child with acute lymphoblastic leukemia.

The chain has TRBV4-2 and TRBJ1-1; D is ambiguous. This CDR3 has 12 residues. Germline values: CDR1 LGHNA, CDR2 YNFKEQ. Between the trimmed V and J ends, which lost 4 bases and 13 bases, there was a span of 16 bases. The CDR3 region has the DNA TGTGCCAGCAGCCCCGGGCTCCCTGAATGTTTCTTT. Its protein product is CASSPGLPECFF.

This clonotype was seen more than once but under ten times. CDR3 nucleotides: TGCAGTGCTCCTCTAGCGAGCCCCCTCTACGAGCAGTACTTC. Protein: CSAPLASPLYEQYF. The rearrangement joins TRBV20-1 to TRBJ2-7; possibly TRBD2 for D (6 bases). The CDR3 totals 14 residues. Germline CDR1 DFQATT, CDR2 SNEGSKA (reference sequence). V gave up 5 bases and J gave up 3 bases, with 17 bases separating them.

This rearrangement joins TRBV12-3 or TRBV12-4 to TRBJ1-5, with TRBD1 as a possible D gene (6 bases). V lost 6 bases and J 2 bases, leaving 17 bases between the germline ends. The CDR3 totals 16 residues. The CDR3: CASRAGQYGGNQPQHF. The CDR3 DNA reads TGTGCCAGCAGGGCGGGACAATATGGAGGCAATCAGCCCCAGCATTTT.

This clonotype was observed a few times. The V call is TRBV5-6, the J call TRBJ2-7; D is possibly TRBD2 (5 bases). The germline V gene has CDR1 SGHDT and CDR2 YYEEEE. Trimming shortened V by 0 bases and J by 2 bases, and 15 bases separated the two germline ends. The CDR3 has 16 residues. DNA of the CDR3: TGTGCCAGCAGCTTGGCCTCCCAGCGGTCTACCTACGAGCAGTACTTC. Encoded protein: CASSLASQRSTYEQYF.

The sample holds many counts of this clonotype. The rearrangement links TRBV28 to TRBJ2-7, with D possibly being TRBD2 (7 bases). V was cut by 1 base and J by 3 bases, with 10 bases left in between. CDR1 and CDR2 (germline): MDHEN, SYDVKM. The CDR3 loop spans 14 amino acids. The CDR3 here is CASSLSGGLYEQYF. CDR3 nucleotides: TGTGCCAGCAGTTTATCCGGGGGGCTCTACGAGCAGTACTTC.

This clonotype was detected only a few times. The J gene is TRBJ2-5, the V gene TRBV25-1; 7 nucleotides align to TRBD2. Germline CDR1 is MGHDK and CDR2 is SYGVNS. The CDR3 has 14 amino acids. Trimming removed 5 bases from V and 5 bases from J; junction bases left unmatched: 8. The CDR3 is CASSFGRSGETQYF. In DNA form, the CDR3 reads TGTGCCAGCAGTTTCGGGAGGAGCGGGGAGACCCAGTACTTC.

The V and J genes are TRBV5-1 and TRBJ2-2; TRBD2 agrees at 12 bases. The germline V gene encodes CDR1 SGHRS and CDR2 YFSETQ. V shed 3 bases and J 2 bases; nucleotides not matched to a gene: 5. This CDR3 spans 17 amino acids. The CDR3 coding sequence is TGCGCCAGCAGCTACACTAGCGGGAGGATAAACACCGGGGAGCTGTTTTTT. It specifies CASSYTSGRINTGELFF.

In this sample, this clonotype turned up a few times. The rearrangement uses TRBV5-1 and TRBJ2-3; weak D call: TRBD1 (5 bases). Trimming left V 4 bases short and J 2 bases short, with 8 bases between. Germline CDR1 reads SGHRS; CDR2 reads YFSETQ. The CDR3 loop spans 13 amino acids. The CDR3 DNA sequence: TGCGCCAGCAGCGTGGACAACACAGATACGCAGTATTTT. Translation gives CASSVDNTDTQYF.

In this sample, this clonotype turned up a few times. The chain is built from TRBV12-3 or TRBV12-4 and TRBJ2-6; D possibly corresponds to TRBD1 (5 bases). V lost 8 bases to trimming and J lost 0 bases, with 17 bases between them. This CDR3 has 17 residues. The CDR3 region has the DNA TGTGCCAGCGGTGAGATCAGGGCAATCTCTGGGGCCAACGTCCTGACTTTC. It is translated as CASGEIRAISGANVLTF.

CDR3 residues: CASSFPPNLEQYF. CDR3 coding DNA: TGTGCCAGCTCCTTTCCACCTAACCTGGAGCAGTACTTC. This chain connects TRBV18 to TRBJ2-7; D remains ambiguous. CDR3 length: 13 residues. V was clipped by 6 bases and J by 7 bases, with 16 bases between them. From germline, CDR1 is KGHSH and CDR2 LQKENI.

This clonotype has more than one count but fewer than ten. The V gene is TRBV7-2, the J gene TRBJ1-1; D is uncertain. The ends were cut back, 0 bases at V and 10 bases at J, with 9 bases in the middle. The CDR3 is made up of 12 amino acids. Germline V gene data show CDR1 as SGHTA and CDR2 as FQGNSA. For the CDR3, the DNA is TGTGCCAGCAGCTTAGCCGGGAATAGAGCTTTCTTT. This encodes CASSLAGNRAFF.

This clonotype was detected a few times. The gene calls are TRBV10-3 and TRBJ2-1; 8 nucleotides agree with TRBD1. Germline V gives CDR1 ENHRY, CDR2 SYGVKD. This CDR3 has 13 residues. With 7 bases clipped from V and 6 bases from J, the junction kept 5 bases outside the gene matches. The CDR3 is CAITPTGVNEQFF. The CDR3, as DNA: TGTGCCATCACTCCGACAGGGGTCAATGAGCAGTTCTTC.

The chain links TRBV9 to TRBJ2-1; D not resolved. Germline values: CDR1 SGDLS, CDR2 YYNGEE. The V gene lost 0 bases and the J gene lost 7 bases, with 11 bases spanning the gap. This CDR3 is built from 14 residues. This CDR3 reads CASSVAGRANEQFF. In nucleotides, the CDR3 is TGTGCCAGCAGCGTAGCGGGCCGAGCGAATGAGCAGTTCTTC. The full variable domain, with the rest looked up from reference TRBV9 and TRBJ2-1, is DSGVTQTPKHLITATGQRVTLRCSPRSGDLSVYWYQQSLDQGLQFLIQYYNGEERAKGNILERFSAQQFPDLHSELNLSSLELGDSALYFCASSVAGRANEQFFGPGTRLTVL.

This chain connects TRBV14 to TRBJ1-1, with a possible D match to TRBD1 (5 bases). Germline CDR1 reads SGHDN; CDR2 reads FVKESK. Deletions cut 4 bases from V and 6 bases from J, with 30 bases between. The CDR3 contains 19 residues. CDR3 loop: CASSPLLKTLRGRGPEAFF. CDR3 bases: TGTGCCAGCAGCCCCCTACTTAAAACCCTTAGGGGTAGGGGCCCTGAAGCTTTCTTT.

The CDR3 sequence: CASSSGYHTGELFF. In DNA, the CDR3 is TGTGCCAGCAGTTCGGGCTACCACACCGGGGAGCTGTTTTTT. The V and J genes are TRBV27 and TRBJ2-2, with D hard to call. CDR3 length: 14 residues. V was shortened by 4 bases and J by 3 bases, with 9 bases between the two germline ends. Looked up from germline, CDR1 is MNHEY and CDR2 is SMNVEV (reference sequence).

The chain uses TRBV29-1 and TRBJ2-2, with 7 bases lining up with TRBD2. The germline V gene has CDR1 SQVTM and CDR2 ANQGSEA. The CDR3 length is 13 residues. V lost 7 bases and J lost 0; bases outside the gene matches: 2. The CDR3 loop is CSGRESNTGELFF. CDR3 nucleotide sequence: TGCAGCGGGCGGGAGTCGAACACCGGGGAGCTGTTTTTT.

This clonotype occurred a few times. V gene TRBV5-1 combines with J gene TRBJ2-4, with D perhaps TRBD1 (6 bases). The CDR3 extends over 14 amino acids. Germline assignment: CDR1 SGHRS and CDR2 YFSETQ. Trimming took 0 bases from V and 9 from J, leaving 13 bases between them. The DNA for the CDR3 is TGCGCCAGCAGCTTGGGCAGGGGCGAAGGCATTCAGTACTTC. It translates to CASSLGRGEGIQYF.

This clonotype was counted a few times. The V gene is TRBV20-1, the J gene TRBJ2-7; 10 bases match TRBD1. This CDR3 has 16 amino acids. Trimming removed 6 bases from V and 0 bases from J; junction bases left unmatched: 11. Germline-derived CDR1 and CDR2 are DFQATT and SNEGSKA (reference sequence). The DNA of the CDR3 is TGCAGTGCAAAAGGCCCTGACAGGGGGCACTCCTACGAGCAGTACTTC. Encoded protein: CSAKGPDRGHSYEQYF.

The sample holds a few counts of this clonotype. The chain joins TRBV30 to TRBJ1-1; D is unclear. The CDR3 length is 10 residues. Germline-derived CDR1 and CDR2 are GTSNPN and SVGIG (reference sequence). V lost 5 bases, J lost 1 base, and 2 bases lay in between. The DNA of the CDR3 is TGTGCCTGGGGGAACACTGAAGCTTTCTTT. As protein: CAWGNTEAFF.

V usage is TRBV12-3 or TRBV12-4 and J usage is TRBJ1-5; TRBD1 is a possible D gene (6 bases). V lost 6 bases and J lost 6, with 18 bases in between. The CDR3 spans 15 residues. The chain's CDR3 is CASSATGGGSQPQHF. The CDR3 DNA sequence: TGTGCCAGCAGCGCGACAGGAGGAGGGAGTCAGCCCCAGCATTTT.

A few counts support this clonotype. The V gene is TRBV5-1, the J gene TRBJ2-2; 8 nucleotides agree with TRBD2. Germline CDR1 reads SGHRS; CDR2 reads YFSETQ. Germline trimming cut 1 base from V and 4 bases from J; bases unmatched to any gene: 6. The CDR3 spans 16 residues. CDR3 nucleotides: TGCGCCAGCAGCTTGACTAGCGGAATCCCCACCGGGGAGCTGTTTTTT. This encodes CASSLTSGIPTGELFF.

The V call is TRBV11-2, the J call TRBJ2-7, with D possibly matching TRBD1 (5 bases). Germline V gene data show CDR1 as SGHAT and CDR2 as FQNNGV. The CDR3 runs to 15 residues. Trimming cost V 0 bases and J 0 bases, with 9 bases left between them. For the CDR3, the DNA is TGTGCCAGCAGCTTAGATGACAGATTCTCCTACGAGCAGTACTTC. Its translation: CASSLDDRFSYEQYF.

The rearrangement links TRBV4-2 to TRBJ2-2; 12 positions agree with TRBD2. The CDR3 covers 17 residues. From germline, CDR1 is LGHNA and CDR2 YNFKEQ. Trimming at V came to 6 bases and at J to 7 bases, leaving 12 bases not matched to a gene. CDR3 coding DNA: TGTGCCAGCAGGAAGACGACTAGCGGGAGCGTCGACGGGGAGCTGTTTTTT. Protein product: CASRKTTSGSVDGELFF.

The chain links TRBV24-1 to TRBJ2-5; TRBD2 is a possible D gene (7 bases). The CDR3 is 14 residues long. Germline-derived CDR1 and CDR2 are KGHDR and SFDVKD. V lost 5 bases and J 4 bases, leaving 13 bases between the germline ends. DNA of the CDR3: TGTGCCACCAGTGGGGCGGGGGCTGGAGAGACCCAGTACTTC. Protein product: CATSGAGAGETQYF.